Below are 14 T cell receptor beta chains sequenced from a single sample in a study of T cell responses to AZD1222 COVID-19 vaccine. Assay used: immunoSEQ multiplex PCR; TCRdb lists only in-frame clones, some missing. The repertoire consists of 120,000 to 150,000 clones, with 88% occurring once and the leading ten covering under 7%. Specimen: peripheral blood, collected 28 days after the second dose of the MenACWY control vaccine. The receptor set was obtained from an adult who received the MenACWY meningococcal vaccine as a control.

The CDR3: CASSPPGTGLNGYTF. CDR3 coding DNA: TGTGCCAGCTCACCCCCCGGGACAGGGCTTAATGGCTACACCTTC. The gene calls are TRBV18 and TRBJ1-2; TRBD1 aligns across 9 bases. Germline lookup yields CDR1 KGHSH and CDR2 LQKENI. V dropped 3 bases and J dropped 6; count of bases not matched to a gene: 8. The CDR3 covers 15 residues.

This sequence joins TRBV4-2 and TRBJ1-2, with 11 bases matching TRBD1. After removal of 3 bases from V and 4 bases from J, the junction contained 7 bases not matched to a gene. CDR3 size: 16 residues. Germline-derived CDR1 and CDR2 are LGHNA and YNFKEQ. CDR3 sequence (DNA): TGTGCCAGCAGCCACCGCGGGACAGGGGGATTCTATGGCTACACCTTC. Its protein is CASSHRGTGGFYGYTF.

J is TRBJ1-6 and V is TRBV27, with D uncertain. Between the trimmed V and J ends, which lost 2 bases and 3 bases, there was a span of 5 bases. Germline V lookup: CDR1 MNHEY, CDR2 SMNVEV (reference sequence). The CDR3 is made up of 14 amino acids. CDR3 protein: CASSLTSYNSPLHF. The CDR3 DNA reads as TGTGCCAGCAGTTTAACTAGCTATAATTCACCCCTCCACTTT.

The J gene is TRBJ2-5, the V gene TRBV19; the match to TRBD1 covers 8 bases. Germline lookup yields CDR1 LNHDA and CDR2 SQIVND (reference sequence). The V gene end was trimmed by 9 bases and the J gene end by 5 bases; junction bases not matched to a gene: 11. This CDR3 has 14 amino acids. CDR3 region: CASSGQGAGETQYF. The CDR3 DNA sequence: TGTGCCAGCTCGGGGCAGGGGGCTGGTGAGACCCAGTACTTC.

The CDR3 DNA reads as TGTGCCAGCAGTGGGGGGACGGCGTCGGACACCTTC. It is translated as CASSGGTASDTF. V and J are TRBV25-1 and TRBJ1-2; tentatively, D is TRBD1 (5 bases). The V end was cut by 4 bases, the J end by 12 bases, with 15 bases between. This CDR3 comprises 12 residues. Germline V gives CDR1 MGHDK, CDR2 SYGVNS.

This rearrangement joins TRBV7-9 to TRBJ1-5; maybe TRBD1 (6 bases). Between the trimmed V and J ends, which lost 1 base and 4 bases, there was a span of 14 bases. This CDR3 region has 16 residues. Looked up from germline, CDR1 is SEHNR and CDR2 is FQNEAQ (reference sequence). CDR3 DNA sequence: TGTGCCAGCAGCTTAGATCGGGGGGCGGCAAATCAGCCCCAGCATTTT. Amino acid sequence: CASSLDRGAANQPQHF.

The chain joins TRBV6-2 or TRBV6-3 to TRBJ1-5, with D possibly being TRBD1 (5 bases). Germline CDR1 and CDR2: MNHEY and SVGEGT. The CDR3 extends over 16 amino acids. V was pared by 2 bases and J by 6 bases, with 17 bases between. The CDR3 spells CASSYGDPGSSQPQHF. For the CDR3, the DNA is TGTGCCAGCAGTTACGGGGACCCCGGCAGTAGTCAGCCCCAGCATTTT.

V gene TRBV28 combines with J gene TRBJ1-2; no clear D. V lost 3 bases and J 7 bases, leaving 18 bases between the germline ends. The length of the CDR3 is 15 residues. The V gene's germline CDR1 is MDHEN and CDR2 SYDVKM. The CDR3 reads CASSLRFYGQGGYTF. The CDR3 coding sequence is TGTGCCAGCAGTTTGAGGTTCTACGGTCAAGGTGGCTACACCTTC.

The rearrangement uses TRBV19 and TRBJ2-2; the D is unclear. Germline loops: CDR1 LNHDA, CDR2 SQIVND (reference sequence). This CDR3 is 13 amino acids long. Trimming shortened V by 4 bases and J by 1 base, and 4 bases separated the two germline ends. CDR3 protein: CASSNRNTGELFF. The CDR3 nucleotides are TGTGCCAGTAGTAACAGGAACACCGGGGAGCTGTTTTTT.

This rearrangement joins TRBV18 to TRBJ1-2; 8 positions agree with TRBD1. Germline V gives CDR1 KGHSH, CDR2 LQKENI. Germline trimming cut 1 base from V and 3 bases from J; bases unmatched to any gene: 13. The CDR3 consists of 18 residues. The CDR3 reads CASSPRQGGQGADYGYTF. Here the CDR3 DNA reads TGTGCCAGCTCACCACGGCAGGGCGGGCAGGGGGCGGACTATGGCTACACCTTC.

The rearrangement joins TRBV6-6 to TRBJ2-3, with a possible D match to TRBD2 (5 bases). From germline, CDR1 is MNHNY and CDR2 SVGAGI (reference sequence). CDR3 size: 16 residues. The ends were cut back, 4 bases at V and 0 bases at J, with 14 bases in the middle. CDR3 amino acids: CASSFYGEGSTDTQYF. The DNA of the CDR3 is TGTGCCAGCAGTTTCTACGGCGAGGGTAGCACAGATACGCAGTATTTT.

The CDR3 sequence: CASSPGGNPPSPLHF. The DNA of the CDR3 is TGTGCCAGCAGCCCCGGGGGTAACCCACCTTCACCCCTCCACTTT. This chain uses TRBV7-9 with TRBJ1-6; perhaps TRBD1 as D (5 bases). V lost 5 bases and J 9 bases, leaving 17 bases between the germline ends. Germline V lookup: CDR1 SEHNR, CDR2 FQNEAQ (reference sequence). CDR3 length: 15 amino acids.

V and J are TRBV11-1 and TRBJ1-2, with D tentatively TRBD1 (6 bases). The CDR3 has 12 amino acids. Germline-derived CDR1 and CDR2 are SGHAT and FQDESV (reference sequence). V lost 5 bases and J 8 bases, leaving 12 bases between the germline ends. The CDR3 loop is CASSARGFGYTF. In nucleotides, the CDR3 is TGTGCCAGCAGCGCGAGGGGGTTCGGCTACACCTTC.

V is TRBV14 and J is TRBJ1-3; D is possibly TRBD1 (5 bases). This CDR3 is 16 amino acids long. Germline lookup yields CDR1 SGHDN and CDR2 FVKESK. V lost 4 bases, J lost 1 base, and 14 bases lay in between. In DNA, the CDR3 is TGTGCCAGCAGCCGCGGGGCGACAAGTTCTGGAAACACCATATATTTT. Amino acids: CASSRGATSSGNTIYF. Complete variable domain (other parts from reference TRBV14 and TRBJ1-3): EAGVTQFPSHSVIEKGQTVTLRCDPISGHDNLYWYRRVMGKEIKFLLHFVKESKQDESGMPNNRFLAERTGGTYSTLKVQPAELEDSGVYFCASSRGATSSGNTIYFGEGSWLTVV.